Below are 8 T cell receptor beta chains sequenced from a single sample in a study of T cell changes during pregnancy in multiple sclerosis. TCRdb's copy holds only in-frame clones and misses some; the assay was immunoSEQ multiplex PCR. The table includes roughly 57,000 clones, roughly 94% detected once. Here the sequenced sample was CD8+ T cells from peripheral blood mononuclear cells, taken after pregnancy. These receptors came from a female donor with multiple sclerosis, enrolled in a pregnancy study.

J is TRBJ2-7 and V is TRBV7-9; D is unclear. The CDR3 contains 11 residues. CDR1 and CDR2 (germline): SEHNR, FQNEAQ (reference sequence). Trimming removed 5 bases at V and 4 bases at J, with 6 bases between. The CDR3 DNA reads TGTGCCAGCAGCGCGGCGTACGAGCAGTACTTC. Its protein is CASSAAYEQYF.

CDR3 amino acids: CASSPQREGGNEQFF. DNA for the CDR3: TGTGCCAGCAGCCCCCAGCGGGAGGGTGGCAATGAGCAGTTCTTC. The chain carries TRBV9 and TRBJ2-1; 10 nucleotides line up with TRBD2. Per the germline V gene, CDR1 is SGDLS and CDR2 is YYNGEE. This CDR3 has 15 residues. After removal of 4 bases from V and 6 bases from J, the junction contained 7 bases not matched to a gene.

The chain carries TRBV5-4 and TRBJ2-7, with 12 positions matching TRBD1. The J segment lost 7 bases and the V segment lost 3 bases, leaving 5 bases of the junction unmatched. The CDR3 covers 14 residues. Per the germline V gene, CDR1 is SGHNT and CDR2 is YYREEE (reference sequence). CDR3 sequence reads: CASSWGQGAGEQYF. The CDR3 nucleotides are TGTGCCAGCAGCTGGGGACAGGGGGCAGGGGAGCAGTACTTC. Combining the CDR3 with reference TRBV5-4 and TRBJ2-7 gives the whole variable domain ETGVTQSPTHLIKTRGQQVTLRCSSQSGHNTVSWYQQALGQGPQFIFQYYREEENGRGNFPPRFSGLQFPNYSSELNVNALELDDSALYLCASSWGQGAGEQYFGPGTRLTVT.

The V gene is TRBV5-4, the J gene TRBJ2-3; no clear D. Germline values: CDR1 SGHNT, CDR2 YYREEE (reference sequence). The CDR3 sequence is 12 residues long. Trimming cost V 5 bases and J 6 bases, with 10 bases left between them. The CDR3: CASSSSGDTQYF. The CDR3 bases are TGTGCCAGCAGTTCGTCCGGGGATACGCAGTATTTT.

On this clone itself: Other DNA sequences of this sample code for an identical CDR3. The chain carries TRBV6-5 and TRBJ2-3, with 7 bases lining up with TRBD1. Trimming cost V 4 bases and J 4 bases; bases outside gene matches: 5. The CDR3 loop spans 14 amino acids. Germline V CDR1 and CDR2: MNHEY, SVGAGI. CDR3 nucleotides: TGTGCCAGCAGTTTGTACAGGGGAGCAGATACGCAGTATTTT. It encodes CASSLYRGADTQYF.

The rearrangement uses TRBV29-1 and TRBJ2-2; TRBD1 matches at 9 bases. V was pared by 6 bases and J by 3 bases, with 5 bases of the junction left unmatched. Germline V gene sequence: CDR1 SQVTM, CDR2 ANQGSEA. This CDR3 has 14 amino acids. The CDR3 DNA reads TGCAGCGTCCCGGGGACAGGGTACACCGGGGAGCTGTTTTTT. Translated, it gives CSVPGTGYTGELFF.

The chain's CDR3 is CASSQDRGIGTNEKLFF. The CDR3 nucleotides are TGTGCCAGCAGTCAGGACAGGGGAATCGGAACTAATGAAAAACTGTTTTTT. V gene TRBV28 combines with J gene TRBJ1-4, with 9 bases lining up with TRBD1. V was clipped by 5 bases and J by 1 base; unmatched bases: 8. The germline V gene encodes CDR1 MDHEN and CDR2 SYDVKM. The CDR3 runs to 17 residues. The variable domain in full, completed from reference TRBV28 and TRBJ1-4, reads DVKVTQSSRYLVKRTGEKVFLECVQDMDHENMFWYRQDPGLGLRLIYFSYDVKMKEKGDIPEGYSVSREKKERFSLILESASTNQTSMYLCASSQDRGIGTNEKLFFGSGTQLSVL.

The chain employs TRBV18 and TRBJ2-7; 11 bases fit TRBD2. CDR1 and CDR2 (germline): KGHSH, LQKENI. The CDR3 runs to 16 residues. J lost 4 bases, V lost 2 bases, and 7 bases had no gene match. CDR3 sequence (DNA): TGTGCCAGCTCACCAGGAGCGACTAGCGGGGATTACGAGCAGTACTTC. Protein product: CASSPGATSGDYEQYF. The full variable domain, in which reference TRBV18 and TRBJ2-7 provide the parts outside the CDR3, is NAGVMQNPRHLVRRRGQEARLRCSPMKGHSHVYWYRQLPEEGLKFMVYLQKENIIDESGMPKERFSAEFPKEGPSILRIQQVVRGDSAAYFCASSPGATSGDYEQYFGPGTRLTVT.